These T cell receptor beta chains were read from a single sample in a study of molecular identifiers for immune sequencing clone quantification. In TCRdb, the PCR reads were re-called with MiXCR into one record per CDR3 protein. The sample lists about half a million distinct CDR3 sequences; around 23% were seen once. The sample comprised naive CD8+ T cells from blood, with Jurkat cell RNA spiked in. The source is a human donor in good health. Some libraries in this study had Jurkat cell RNA spiked in. CDR3s include the opening cysteine and the closing phenylalanine or tryptophan.

>15|TRBJ2-3|TRBV11-2
CASSLGDRPTDTQYF
>13|TRBJ2-3|TRBV6-2/TRBV6-3
CATGGASTDTQYF
>14|TRBJ2-1|TRBV4-3
CASSPGVGYNEQFF
>15|TRBJ2-7|TRBV6-5
CASSLYSGSWGEQYF
>14|TRBJ1-5|TRBV6-1
CASRQGFGSQPQHF
>13|TRBJ2-2|TRBV6-5
CASSYINTGELFF
>14|TRBJ1-5|TRBV18
CASSPEGGHQPQHF
>14|TRBJ2-5|TRBV5-4
CASSLEGRVKTQYF
>17|TRBJ2-1|TRBV24-1
CATSSSMAVTSYNEQFF
>17|TRBJ2-2|TRBV27
CASSFLAGGRRTGELFF
>16|TRBJ2-2|TRBV2
CASSEGGQGLTGELFF
>13|TRBJ2-2|TRBV30
CAWTGSGAGELFF
>14|TRBJ2-7|TRBV20-1
CSASPLAGAHEQYF
>15|TRBJ2-7|TRBV20-1
CSARTGQRATYEQYF
>17|TRBJ2-1|TRBV9
CASSAIYREGSYNEQFF
>16|TRBJ1-1|TRBV19
CASSIDLASVDTEAFF
>15|TRBJ1-2|TRBV6-1
CASSDRDRGIYGYTF
>17|TRBJ2-2|TRBV9
CASSVSRDRGHTGELFF
>18|TRBJ1-6|TRBV20-1
CSARDPYAGVPSNSPLHF
>11|TRBJ2-2|TRBV12-3/TRBV12-4
CASTLRGELFF
>14|TRBJ2-7|TRBV19
CASSEGTGVYEQYF
>14|TRBJ2-7|TRBV27
CASSIGGPNYEQYF